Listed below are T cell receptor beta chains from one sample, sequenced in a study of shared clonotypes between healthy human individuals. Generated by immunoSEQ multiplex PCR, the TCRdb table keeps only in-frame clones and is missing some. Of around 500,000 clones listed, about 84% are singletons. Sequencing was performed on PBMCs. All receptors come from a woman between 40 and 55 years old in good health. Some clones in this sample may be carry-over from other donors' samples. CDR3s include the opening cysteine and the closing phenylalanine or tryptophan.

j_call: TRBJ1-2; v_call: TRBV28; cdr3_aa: CASSSPHRGVSNYGYTF
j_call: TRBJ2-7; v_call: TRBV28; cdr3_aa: CASSFGTSGSFSYEQYF
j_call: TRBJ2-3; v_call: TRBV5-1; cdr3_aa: CASSLAGADTQYF
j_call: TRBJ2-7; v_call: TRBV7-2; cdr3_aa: CASSFSSSEQYF
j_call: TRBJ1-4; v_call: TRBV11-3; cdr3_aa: CASSPAAVEKLFF
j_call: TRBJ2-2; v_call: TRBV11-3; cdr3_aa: CASSFTPTGSAGELFF
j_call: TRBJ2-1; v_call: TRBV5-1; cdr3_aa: CASSWASGRAPGEQFF
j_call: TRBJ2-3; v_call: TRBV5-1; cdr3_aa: CASSDPRESGDTQYF
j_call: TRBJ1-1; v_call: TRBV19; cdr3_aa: CASSTLRDVRAFF
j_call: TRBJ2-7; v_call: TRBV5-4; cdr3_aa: CASSLADEQYF
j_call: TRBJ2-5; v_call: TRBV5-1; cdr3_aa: CASSPGHETVETQYF
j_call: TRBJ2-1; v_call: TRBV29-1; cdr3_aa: CSVEDLRSSYNEQFF
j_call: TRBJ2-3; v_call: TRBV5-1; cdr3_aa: CASSLTGGTTDTQYF
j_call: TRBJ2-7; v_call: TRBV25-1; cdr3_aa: CASGGQWVNEQCF
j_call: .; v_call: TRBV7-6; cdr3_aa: CASSLAPPLAGGSYEQYF
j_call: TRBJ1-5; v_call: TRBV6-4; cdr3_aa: CASSVGWGQPQHF
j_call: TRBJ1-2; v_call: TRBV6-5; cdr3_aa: CASSYSGYGYTF
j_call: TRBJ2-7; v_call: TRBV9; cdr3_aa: CASSVGSRNTLNEQYF
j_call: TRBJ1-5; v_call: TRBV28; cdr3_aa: CASTQPKRQTISNQPQHF
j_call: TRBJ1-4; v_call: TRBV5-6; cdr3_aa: CASSWGTGTNEKLFF
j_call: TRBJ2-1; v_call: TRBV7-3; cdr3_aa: CASSLRTVDEQFF
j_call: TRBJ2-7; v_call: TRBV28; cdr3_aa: CASAPRRGLEQYF
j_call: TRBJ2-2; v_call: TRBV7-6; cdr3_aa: CASSSRPVGTGELFF
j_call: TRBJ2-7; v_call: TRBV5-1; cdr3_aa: CASGLWTGGSYEQYF
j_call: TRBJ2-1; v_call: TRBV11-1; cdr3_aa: CASSQKVAGSYNEQFF
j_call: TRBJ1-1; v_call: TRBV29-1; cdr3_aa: CSVGRRPLEAFF
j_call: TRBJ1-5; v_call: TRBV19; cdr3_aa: CASSIAAGGSQPQHF
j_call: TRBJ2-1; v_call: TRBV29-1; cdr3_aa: CSVEEDAGGPNEQFF
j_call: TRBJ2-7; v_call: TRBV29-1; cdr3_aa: CSVGMAATYEQYF
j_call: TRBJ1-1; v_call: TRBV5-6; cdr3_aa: CASSLVARPHTEAFF
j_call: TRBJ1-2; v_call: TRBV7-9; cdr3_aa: CASSLQTNYGYTF
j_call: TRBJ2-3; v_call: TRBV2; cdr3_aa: CASSDWSTDTQYF
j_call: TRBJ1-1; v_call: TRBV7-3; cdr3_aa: CASSLMPGGNTEAFF
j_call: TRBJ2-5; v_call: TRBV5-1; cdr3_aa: CASSRGTSGRLGQETQYF